The source of this TCR beta chain is a study of cytomegalovirus exposure and HLA in healthy donors. Overall study findings and caveats: The majority of TCR sequences were rare, yet some public TCRs appeared in many donors.

Points on this clone: The antigen is not known.

The CDR3 totals 15 residues. The germline CDR1 and CDR2 sequences are SGHDT and YYEEEE. V was pared by 2 bases and J by 5 bases, with 16 bases between. Clones were read by immunoSEQ multiplex PCR, and TCRdb kept only the in-frame ones, dropping some. The sample includes more than 110,000 clones, about 86% of them seen just once. V usage is TRBV5-6 and J usage is TRBJ1-2, with a possible D match to TRBD1 (6 bases). Sequencing was done on a sample of PBMCs. This TCR came from a woman between 18 and 30 years old in good health and CMV-seropositive. The CDR3 is CASSFGQRPWYGYTF. DNA of the CDR3: TGTGCCAGCAGCTTCGGACAGCGTCCTTGGTATGGCTACACCTTC.